The T cell receptor beta chain described here comes from a study of blood T cell repertoires in COVID-19. Germline-derived CDR1 and CDR2 are MDHEN and SYDVKM. There are 15 residues in the CDR3. V dropped 9 bases and J dropped 9 bases, with 26 bases sitting between them. Authors' processing steps: Estimated nucleated cell counts came from reference gene primer amplification. Libraries were prepared by immunoSEQ multiplex PCR; TCRdb keeps only in-frame clonotypes and omits some of them. V and J calls plus clone size are reproduced from that table; the DNA served to infer D and trimming. The data contain a few hundred thousand clones, just under 90% of them singletons.

The TCR sequence derives from a woman aged 45 to 65 who had recovered from COVID-19. The chain carries TRBV28 and TRBJ1-2; the D gene is possibly TRBD1 (5 bases). Material for sequencing was PBMCs or T cells enriched from blood (not recorded which). CDR3 in amino acids: CASCPPAGNLGSYTF. CDR3 sequence (DNA): TGTGCCAGTTGCCCCCCCGCAGGGAATCTTGGGAGCTACACCTTC.